This TCR beta chain was documented in a study of blood T cells in healthy people across ages (dated by TCRdb to about 2015). Study-level background: In model experiments, roughly one uniquely barcoded TCR beta cDNA molecule per two T cells was captured by template switching. The donors were split into four age groups: young (average about 15 years), middle-aged (nearly 40), aged (approximately 59) and long-lived (more than 80). The study measured age-related changes in TCR beta repertoire diversity using deep sequencing normalized with unique cDNA molecular identifiers. Two additional independent replicas of 1 million unique cDNA reads from the same blood draw were analyzed for two donors (one aged 18 to 29 and one aged 80 or older). General conclusions and limits of the study: Since profiling was done on bulk unsorted PBMCs, naive and antigen-experienced compartments could not be conclusively compared. Estimates of total diversity based on one million sequenced T cells were considered lower bounds and underestimates. Compared with the aged group, the long-lived group had more naive CD4+ T cells, fewer expanded clones and increased TCR diversity, suggesting age selection. As age increased, observed TCR beta diversity per million T cells dropped in a roughly linear way, and a significant reduction was already evident by age 40. The CMV infection status of donors was not known, potentially confounding age-related changes in expanded clonotypes. There was a strong correlation between observed TCR beta diversity and the percentage of naive T cells measured by flow cytometry.

Taken from cysteine to phenylalanine, the CDR3 has 18 residues. Here the CDR3 DNA is all that survives: 54 bases in frame from base 1. Relative to germline, V is 1 base shorter and J is 3 bases shorter, with 20 bases between their ends. Taken from the germline V gene, the CDR1 and CDR2 loops are SGHDT and YYEEEE. The donors were roughly 40 Caucasian individuals from Russia, aged roughly 6 to 100 years, who were systemically healthy. Each donor gave about 10 milliliters of peripheral blood, drawn into EDTA-treated Vacutainer tubes. Ficoll-Paque density-gradient centrifugation was used to isolate PBMCs, with at least 7 million obtained per sample. Trizol reagent was used to extract total RNA from the PBMCs, yielding at least 6 micrograms per sample. The percentages of naive CD45RAhigh/CD27high T cells were determined by flow cytometry on a PBMC aliquot from every donor. The method was 5' RACE. Sequencing instrument: Illumina HiSeq 2500. A second roughly 7 to 12 cycle PCR used a sample-barcoded 5' primer and a J-beta primer mix. A unique molecular identifier was introduced onto each TCR beta cDNA molecule by a template-switch 5' adaptor carrying 12 random nucleotides. Each sample yielded at least 3 million CDR3-containing paired-end reads. All of the RNA was converted into first-strand cDNA using the Mint cDNA synthesis kit, with a TRBC-specific oligonucleotide serving as the primer. Following uracil-DNA glycosylase treatment, all cDNA underwent a first 18-cycle PCR with the universal primers M1SS and BC2_uni_R. In the authors' own workflow: Normalization of each sample was performed by random selection of 1 million high-quality reads, each carrying a distinct molecular identifier. Reads with shared molecular identifiers were discarded instead of being binned into consensus sequences. MiTCR, with a Q25 quality threshold and the strictest error-elimination algorithm, was used for CDR3 identification, clonotype clustering and error correction. A nonparametric unseen species model with Euler transformation was used to estimate a lower bound on total TCR beta diversity. The public reads were quality trimmed at Q25 with fastp and then assembled into clones with MiXCR by TCRdb, keeping productive beta chains. Rows with a matching CDR3 protein are joined into one entry that keeps the most common DNA and genes. V and J calls and clone size were set by TCRdb, not the authors. A total of about 720,000 distinct CDR3 sequences appear in this sample, around 25% of them only once. The top ten hold roughly 3.5% of the sample.

There are a few counts of this clonotype. Its target antigen remains unknown. The input lacks base qualities; no much larger clone sits a single base away. These records were also assigned to another study, of T cells of mothers and their children. As that second paper reports: The donors were nine systemically healthy Caucasian individuals, made up of three mothers and their six children. cDNA synthesis used all of the extracted RNA, with 1.5 ug of RNA in each 15 ul reaction. Sample barcodes and 2-4 random nucleotides were added via the M1S primer in the second PCR. Over 8 million TCR beta CDR3 reads were obtained for each mother, and approximately 3 million reads were obtained for each child. TCR recombination output is similarly shaped by thymic selection in related and unrelated pairs, with a minor effect exerted by inherited differences. Normalized repertoire overlap was always slightly but never significantly higher in related than unrelated mother-child pairs. With a sensitivity of around 97 clones per million clonotypes, no persistent microchimeric T cell clones were detected. The study used deep NGS to compare TCR beta repertoires of mothers and children, seeking features distinguishing related mother-child pairs from unrelated individuals. Mothers averaged about 40 +/- 4 years of age and children averaged roughly 10 +/- 4 years. After adapters were ligated using NEBNext reagents, the libraries underwent 100+100 nt paired-end sequencing on an Illumina HiSeq 2000. To prevent cross-contamination, the mother and child libraries were prepared one month apart and sequenced in separate runs. For each donor, between about 450,000 and 2,300,000 distinct TCR beta clonotypes were identified. Naive TCR beta clonotypes were estimated from low-frequency clonotypes matched to each donor's FACS-determined naive share, without sorting.

The sequence was obtained from a boy under 18 in good health. The rearrangement joined TRBV5-6 to TRBJ2-4, and possibly TRBD1, on 5 matching bases. What was sequenced was blood. The CDR3: CASSLLGQTLWGKNIQYF. The nucleotide sequence reads as follows: TGTGCCAGCAGCTTGTTAGGACAAACACTGTGGGGCAAAAACATTCAGTACTTC.